Listed here are 9 T cell receptor beta chains from one sample, sequenced in a study of blood T cell dynamics during melanoma immunotherapy. The sample's time point: pre-treatment baseline. The protocol was immunoSEQ multiplex PCR, while the TCRdb copy is restricted to in-frame clones and leaves out a portion. This table holds some 15,000 clones, just over 85% found once. Sample: blood, taken from a patient treated with checkpoint blockade. All receptors derive from a human donor with melanoma.

The chain carries TRBV21-1 and TRBJ2-7; the table calls TRBD2, which could not be checked here. TRBV21-1 is recorded as a pseudogene. This CDR3 is 16 amino acids long. The CDR3: CASSKGRTSRNYEQYF. DNA for the CDR3: TGTGCCAGCAGCAAGGGGCGGACTAGCAGAAACTACGAGCAGTACTTC.

CDR3 sequence: CASSYSGGAAVDTQYF. Written as DNA, the CDR3 is TGTGCCAGCAGTTATAGCGGGGGGGCGGCCGTAGATACGCAGTATTTT. The V call is TRBV6-6, the J call TRBJ2-3; 11 bases fit TRBD2. V lost 3 bases, J lost 5 bases, and 7 bases stayed unmatched. Germline V gene lookup returns CDR1 MNHNY and CDR2 SVGAGI (reference sequence). CDR3 length equals 16 residues.

The chain recombines TRBV2 with TRBJ1-3; TRBD1 might be the D (6 bases). The germline V gene encodes CDR1 SNHLY and CDR2 FYNNEI. Trimming pared 2 bases from V and 5 bases from J, leaving 10 bases between. There are 14 residues in the CDR3. The CDR3 DNA is TGTGCCAGCAGTGAACGGGGGCAGAGAAACACCATATATTTT. Residues: CASSERGQRNTIYF. Combining the CDR3 with reference TRBV2 and TRBJ1-3 gives the whole variable domain EPEVTQTPSHQVTQMGQEVILRCVPISNHLYFYWYRQILGQKVEFLVSFYNNEISEKSEIFDDQFSVERPDGSNFTLKIRSTKLEDSAMYFCASSERGQRNTIYFGEGSWLTVV.

In its sample, this clone was seen a few times. J is TRBJ2-2 and V is TRBV9; D remains unclear. The CDR3 totals 12 residues. Germline V gene sequence: CDR1 SGDLS, CDR2 YYNGEE. V lost 4 bases, J lost 4 bases, and 5 bases lay in between. CDR3 bases: TGTGCCAGCAGCTCTCCCACCGGGGAGCTGTTTTTT. It encodes CASSSPTGELFF.

This rearrangement joins TRBV6-1 to TRBJ2-7; D remains ambiguous. The ends were cut back, 2 bases at V and 7 bases at J, with 12 bases in the middle. This CDR3 spans 13 amino acids. Looked up from germline, CDR1 is MNHNS and CDR2 is SASEGT. The DNA for the CDR3 is TGTGCCAGCAGTGAATCGTTTGTGGTAGAGCAGTACTTC. Translating it yields CASSESFVVEQYF.

The rearrangement links TRBV19 to TRBJ2-5; D is possibly TRBD2 (5 bases). Trimming cost V 3 bases and J 5 bases, with 10 bases left between them. CDR3 length equals 13 residues. Germline loops: CDR1 LNHDA, CDR2 SQIVND (reference sequence). This chain's CDR3 is CASSMMPGETQYF. In DNA, the CDR3 is TGTGCCAGTAGTATGATGCCGGGGGAGACCCAGTACTTC. The full variable domain, with the rest looked up from reference TRBV19 and TRBJ2-5, is DGGITQSPKYLFRKEGQNVTLSCEQNLNHDAMYWYRQDPGQGLRLIYYSQIVNDFQKGDIAEGYSVSREKKESFPLTVTSAQKNPTAFYLCASSMMPGETQYFGPGTRLLVL.

This CDR3 is CASSDRVGAEAFF. CDR3 DNA sequence: TGTGCCAGCAGTGACAGGGTAGGGGCTGAAGCTTTCTTT. The J gene is TRBJ1-1, the V gene TRBV6-4, with D maybe TRBD1 (5 bases). The ends were cut back, 2 bases at V and 6 bases at J, with 10 bases in the middle. The germline CDR1 and CDR2 sequences are MRHNA and SNTAGT. The CDR3 sequence is 13 residues long.

The chain uses TRBV7-2 and TRBJ2-3; the D gene is possibly TRBD1 (6 bases). Germline V gene data show CDR1 as SGHTA and CDR2 as FQGNSA. The V end was cut by 2 bases, the J end by 3 bases, with 9 bases between. The CDR3 sequence is 14 residues long. DNA for the CDR3: TGTGCCAGCAGCTTAAACAGGGTAACAGATACGCAGTATTTT. It specifies CASSLNRVTDTQYF.

This clone was recorded a few times. The chain carries TRBV4-1 and TRBJ1-5; weak D call: TRBD1 (5 bases). The germline V and J ends were trimmed by 6 bases and 0 bases, with 15 bases remaining between them. Germline CDR1 and CDR2: MGHRA and YSYEKL. CDR3 length: 16 amino acids. CDR3 DNA sequence: TGCGCCAGCAGTCAATCGTATGGGGGTAGCAATCAGCCCCAGCATTTT. Translation: CASSQSYGGSNQPQHF.